This TCR beta chain was sequenced during a study of blood T cells in healthy people across ages. Then a second PCR, running roughly 6 to 12 cycles, was carried out with a sample-barcoded 5' primer and a J-beta primer mix. MiXCR was run by TCRdb on the 5' RACE reads, yielding one entry per CDR3 protein. Here the sample spans approximately 800,000 distinct CDR3 sequences, 20% to 25% being singletons. With 0 bases removed from V and 2 bases from J, the gap between germline ends came to 12 bases. This CDR3 comprises 16 residues. Germline-derived CDR1 and CDR2 are SGHRS and YFSETQ. The same sample was also used in a study of T cells of mothers and their children.

The specimen sequenced was blood. The chain links TRBV5-1 to TRBJ2-1; the D call may be TRBD1 or TRBD2 (5 bases each). This receptor was identified in a boy aged 5 to 17 in good health. In nucleotides, the CDR3 is TGCGCCAGCAGCTTGGCCAGGGACGGACCCTACAATGAGCAGTTCTTC. Translation: CASSLARDGPYNEQFF.